The 22 T cell receptor beta chains presented below share a single source sample, sequenced in a study of neoadjuvant anti-PD-1 for oral cavity cancer. The assay was immunoSEQ multiplex PCR, and TCRdb's table has in-frame clones only and misses some. This table has roughly 60,000 clones, more than 65% appearing once. The sequenced sample was PBMCs, obtained before nivolumab (anti-PD-1) treatment. All receptors derive from a person between 40 and 80 years old with oral cavity squamous cell carcinoma.

This clone has just one count. V gene TRBV7-9 combines with J gene TRBJ2-3; 11 bases align to TRBD2. Per the germline V gene, CDR1 is SEHNR and CDR2 is FQNEAQ (reference sequence). The trim removed 7 bases at V and 4 bases at J, leaving 10 bases unmatched. There are 16 residues in the CDR3. The CDR3 DNA is TGTGCCAGCACCTCCCAAACTAGCGGGAGTCCAGATACGCAGTATTTT. Protein product: CASTSQTSGSPDTQYF.

The chain is built from TRBV19 and TRBJ2-2; 8 nucleotides align to TRBD1. Trimming cost V 6 bases and J 4 bases; bases outside gene matches: 4. The CDR3 is 14 residues long. The germline V gene has CDR1 LNHDA and CDR2 SQIVND (reference sequence). The CDR3 coding sequence is TGTGCCAGTAGAGGACAGGGCGGCACCGGGGAGCTGTTTTTT. Translation gives CASRGQGGTGELFF. Drawing the rest from reference TRBV19 and TRBJ2-2, the complete variable domain is DGGITQSPKYLFRKEGQNVTLSCEQNLNHDAMYWYRQDPGQGLRLIYYSQIVNDFQKGDIAEGYSVSREKKESFPLTVTSAQKNPTAFYLCASRGQGGTGELFFGEGSRLTVL.

The chain links TRBV5-6 to TRBJ1-5; D possibly corresponds to TRBD1 (5 bases). The CDR3 consists of 14 residues. V was clipped by 1 base and J by 11 bases, with 16 bases between them. Germline V lookup: CDR1 SGHDT, CDR2 YYEEEE. The CDR3 DNA sequence: TGTGCCAGCAGCTTGCTCGGGACGGACGAGGCCCAGCATTTT. Amino acid sequence: CASSLLGTDEAQHF.

J is TRBJ2-1 and V is TRBV6-6, with 7 bases aligning to TRBD2. From germline, CDR1 is MNHNY and CDR2 SVGAGI (reference sequence). The CDR3 is made up of 16 amino acids. Trimming at V came to 6 bases and at J to 2 bases, leaving 10 bases not matched to a gene. This CDR3 reads CASSSDRLATYNEQFF. The CDR3 bases are TGTGCCAGCAGCTCTGACCGACTAGCTACCTACAATGAGCAGTTCTTC.

This chain uses TRBV5-1 with TRBJ2-1; TRBD2 matches 7 bases. Germline V gene lookup returns CDR1 SGHRS and CDR2 YFSETQ. The CDR3 is made up of 14 amino acids. V shed 5 bases, J shed 5 bases, and the junction held 7 bases outside the gene matches. CDR3 nucleotides: TGCGCCAGCAGTCGCGGGGGACGCGACAATGAGCAGTTCTTC. Protein sequence: CASSRGGRDNEQFF.

The rearrangement joins TRBV5-1 to TRBJ1-6; possible D gene TRBD1, 6 bases. Trimming took 4 bases from V and 7 from J, leaving 21 bases between them. CDR3 length: 17 residues. CDR1 and CDR2 from the germline V gene are SGHRS and YFSETQ. CDR3 nucleotides: TGCGCCAGCAGCCCAACGGCGGGGGCAGACCCAAATTCACCCCTCCACTTT. Translation: CASSPTAGADPNSPLHF.

V usage is TRBV2 and J usage is TRBJ2-5; TRBD2 matches at 8 bases. The germline V gene has CDR1 SNHLY and CDR2 FYNNEI. The CDR3 has 13 residues. Trimming cost V 6 bases and J 5 bases; bases outside gene matches: 5. The CDR3 protein is CASSPGGLETQYF. The CDR3 nucleotides read TGTGCCAGCAGCCCGGGGGGGTTGGAGACCCAGTACTTC.

This chain joins TRBV6-1 and TRBJ1-4, with D possibly being TRBD1 (6 bases). CDR1 and CDR2 from the germline V gene are MNHNS and SASEGT. The CDR3 is 15 residues long. V lost 1 base and J lost 5, with 11 bases in between. CDR3 residues: CASSEGGGRNEKLFF. CDR3 nucleotide sequence: TGTGCCAGCAGTGAAGGTGGGGGGCGAAATGAAAAACTGTTTTTT.

This chain links TRBV9 with TRBJ2-7, with no clear D. The CDR3 runs 16 residues. Germline values: CDR1 SGDLS, CDR2 YYNGEE. Trimming stripped 0 bases from V and 0 bases from J, with 13 bases between. The CDR3 is CASSVGPGPSSYEQYF. CDR3 nucleotides: TGTGCCAGCAGCGTAGGCCCCGGCCCGAGCTCCTACGAGCAGTACTTC.

The chain has TRBV7-2 and TRBJ1-6; a weak D match, TRBD1 (6 bases). Trimming took off 5 bases at V and 4 bases at J, with 18 bases between the two ends. This CDR3 is built from 17 residues. Germline values: CDR1 SGHTA, CDR2 FQGNSA. In nucleotides, the CDR3 is TGTGCCAGCAGCCCGTGGGGGGGCGGCGTATATAATTCACCCCTCCACTTT. Residues: CASSPWGGGVYNSPLHF. The full variable domain, in which reference TRBV7-2 and TRBJ1-6 provide the parts outside the CDR3, is GAGVSQSPSNKVTEKGKDVELRCDPISGHTALYWYRQSLGQGLEFLIYFQGNSAPDKSGLPSDRFSAERTGGSVSTLTIQRTQQEDSAVYLCASSPWGGGVYNSPLHFGNGTRLTVT.

The chain links TRBV19 to TRBJ2-7, with 7 bases identical to TRBD1. The CDR3 has 16 amino acids. The V segment lost 1 base and the J segment 0 bases; nucleotides outside the gene matches: 6. Per the germline V gene, CDR1 is LNHDA and CDR2 is SQIVND (reference sequence). CDR3 coding DNA: TGTGCCAGTAGTATAGCCCCGACAGGGCCCTCCTACGAGCAGTACTTC. Protein product: CASSIAPTGPSYEQYF.

The rearrangement uses TRBV5-1 and TRBJ2-1; TRBD2 agrees at 13 bases. With 4 bases clipped from V and 5 bases from J, the junction kept 6 bases outside the gene matches. The CDR3 has 16 residues. CDR1 SGHRS and CDR2 YFSETQ come from the germline V gene. The CDR3 loop reads CASSLPGLAGNNEQFF. In nucleotides, the CDR3 is TGCGCCAGCAGCCTCCCGGGACTAGCGGGAAACAATGAGCAGTTCTTC.

The chain links TRBV4-1 to TRBJ2-5, with 12 bases that match TRBD2. This CDR3 contains 16 residues. Germline CDR1 MGHRA, CDR2 YSYEKL. J lost 1 base, V lost 4 bases, and 4 bases had no gene match. The DNA for the CDR3 is TGCGCCAGCAGCCGACCGACTAGCGGGGGCCAAGAGACCCAGTACTTC. Translating it yields CASSRPTSGGQETQYF.

The chain carries TRBV6-5 and TRBJ1-1; no definite D call. The CDR3 totals 11 residues. Germline CDR1 MNHEY, CDR2 SVGAGI. The germline V and J ends were trimmed by 6 bases and 5 bases, with 7 bases remaining between them. Written as DNA, the CDR3 is TGTGCCAGCAGCCCGAATACTGAAGCTTTCTTT. It specifies CASSPNTEAFF.

CDR3 sequence reads: CSAPSPRAQYF. DNA of the CDR3: TGCAGTGCTCCTTCCCCTAGGGCGCAGTATTTT. This chain uses TRBV20-1 with TRBJ2-3; D gene ambiguous. Germline V gene sequence: CDR1 DFQATT, CDR2 SNEGSKA (reference sequence). The CDR3 is 11 amino acids. Trimming pared 5 bases from V and 10 bases from J, leaving 13 bases between.

This clone was recorded only once. The rearrangement links TRBV14 to TRBJ2-1, with 12 positions matching TRBD2. This CDR3 is built from 15 residues. V lost 5 bases and J lost 6; bases outside the gene matches: 5. CDR1 and CDR2 from the germline V gene are SGHDN and FVKESK. The CDR3: CASSSSGGAGNEQFF. CDR3 nucleotides: TGTGCCAGCAGCTCTAGCGGGGGGGCCGGCAATGAGCAGTTCTTC. The whole variable domain, filled in from reference TRBV14 and TRBJ2-1, reads EAGVTQFPSHSVIEKGQTVTLRCDPISGHDNLYWYRRVMGKEIKFLLHFVKESKQDESGMPNNRFLAERTGGTYSTLKVQPAELEDSGVYFCASSSSGGAGNEQFFGPGTRLTVL.

This clone is labeled as medium-sized (0.01 to 0.1%). The chain couples TRBV7-9 to TRBJ1-2, with D unclear. Trimming took off 3 bases at V and 8 bases at J, with 19 bases between the two ends. Germline loops: CDR1 SEHNR, CDR2 FQNEAQ (reference sequence). The CDR3 has 15 amino acids. CDR3 amino acids: CASSLSGESTAGYTF. The DNA of the CDR3 is TGTGCCAGCAGCTTGTCTGGAGAGTCCACCGCCGGCTACACCTTC.

This clone was seen more than once but under ten times. The chain has TRBV7-9 and TRBJ1-2, with 10 bases that match TRBD1. Germline-derived CDR1 and CDR2 are SEHNR and FQNEAQ (reference sequence). V shed 6 bases, J shed 7 bases, and the junction held 17 bases outside the gene matches. The CDR3 extends over 17 amino acids. This CDR3 reads CASSYNTPGQGSSGYTF. As DNA, the CDR3 is TGTGCCAGCAGTTATAATACCCCGGGACAGGGGAGTTCTGGCTACACCTTC.

This rearrangement joins TRBV5-1 to TRBJ2-3; D not resolved. Germline lookup yields CDR1 SGHRS and CDR2 YFSETQ. V lost 4 bases to trimming and J lost 5 bases, with 11 bases between them. CDR3 length: 13 residues. In nucleotides, the CDR3 is TGCGCCAGCAGCCCCCAAGTGAAAGATACGCAGTATTTT. Protein product: CASSPQVKDTQYF.

This chain links TRBV5-4 with TRBJ1-1; D is undetermined. The length of the CDR3 is 14 residues. The ends were cut back, 4 bases at V and 0 bases at J, with 10 bases in the middle. From germline, CDR1 is SGHNT and CDR2 YYREEE (reference sequence). The CDR3 loop reads CASSLSVVNTEAFF. The CDR3 DNA reads as TGTGCCAGCAGCCTATCAGTCGTGAACACTGAAGCTTTCTTT.

This clone was counted only a few times. The V call is TRBV7-2, the J call TRBJ2-2; the D gene is possibly TRBD1 (6 bases). There are 15 residues in the CDR3. The V end lost 7 bases, the J end lost 1 base, and 13 bases lay between the germline ends. Germline values: CDR1 SGHTA, CDR2 FQGNSA. The CDR3 reads CASMKPGQNTGELFF. CDR3 DNA sequence: TGTGCCAGCATGAAGCCGGGACAGAACACCGGGGAGCTGTTTTTT.

The rearrangement links TRBV7-8 to TRBJ2-3; a possible D gene is TRBD1 (6 bases). Deletions cut 3 bases from V and 0 bases from J, with 13 bases between. Germline lookup yields CDR1 SGHVS and CDR2 FQNEAQ. This CDR3 is built from 16 residues. The CDR3: CASSFLDSPSTDTQYF. The CDR3 DNA is TGTGCCAGCAGCTTCTTGGACAGCCCTAGCACAGATACGCAGTATTTT.